The rows below give T cell receptor beta chains drawn from one sample of a study of regulatory T cells in long-lasting Graves disease. TCRdb independently ran MiXCR on the multiplex PCR reads; one entry per CDR3 protein. The sample records approximately 400,000 distinct CDR3 sequences, 15% being singletons. These same data were also listed under a study on T cells in Graves' hyperthyroidism and ophthalmopathy.

This material consisted of peripheral blood mononuclear cells (PBMCs), taken at new diagnosis, from a patient treated with antithyroid drugs. These receptors were taken from a woman aged 25 to 39 with Graves disease. CDR3s include the opening cysteine and the closing phenylalanine or tryptophan. The D gene is left open where the match is weak. Size tells how often a clone was seen (once, few, many) or the class of an expanded clone, and some rows leave it out.

abundance: NA
j_gene: TRBJ2-2
d_gene: NA
v_gene: TRBV5-1
CDR3nt: TGCGCCAGCAGCTTCCGGACCGACTTGGACACCGGGGAGCTGTTTTTT
CDR3aa: CASSFRTDLDTGELFF

abundance: many
j_gene: TRBJ2-1
d_gene: NA
v_gene: TRBV20-1
CDR3nt: TGCAGTGCCCCGACTAGCTCCTACAATGAGCAGTTCTTC
CDR3aa: CSAPTSSYNEQFF

abundance: many
j_gene: TRBJ2-3
d_gene: TRBD2
v_gene: TRBV14
CDR3nt: TGTGCCAGCAGCCAAGTAAGCACGGGACTAGCGAGCACAGATACGCAGTATTTT
CDR3aa: CASSQVSTGLASTDTQYF

abundance: many
j_gene: TRBJ1-1
d_gene: NA
v_gene: TRBV5-1
CDR3nt: TGTGCCAGCAGCTTGGGTGGGACGGCTGAAGCTTTCTTT
CDR3aa: CASSLGGTAEAFF

abundance: NA
j_gene: TRBJ2-1
d_gene: NA
v_gene: TRBV5-8
CDR3nt: TGTGCCAGCAGCTTCGGGTATGGCTCCTACAATGAGCAGTTCTTC
CDR3aa: CASSFGYGSYNEQFF

abundance: many
j_gene: TRBJ2-3
d_gene: NA
v_gene: TRBV9
CDR3nt: TGTGCCAGCAGCATAGGGGCCTCCCGGGTCCGCACAGATACGCAGTATTTT
CDR3aa: CASSIGASRVRTDTQYF

abundance: many
j_gene: TRBJ1-1
d_gene: NA
v_gene: TRBV5-6
CDR3nt: TGTGCCAGCAGCTTGGTGACTGCCGTTCTGAACACTGAAGCTTTCTTT
CDR3aa: CASSLVTAVLNTEAFF

abundance: many
j_gene: TRBJ1-3
d_gene: NA
v_gene: TRBV6-5
CDR3nt: TGTGCCAGCAGTTACTACGGGGAAGGCTCTGGAAACACCATATATTTT
CDR3aa: CASSYYGEGSGNTIYF

abundance: NA
j_gene: TRBJ2-3
d_gene: NA
v_gene: TRBV15
CDR3nt: TGTGCCACCAGGCCCCGGGCAATGGGAGGACAATCAGATACGCAGTATTTT
CDR3aa: CATRPRAMGGQSDTQYF

abundance: many
j_gene: TRBJ2-5
d_gene: NA
v_gene: TRBV27
CDR3nt: TGTGCCAGCAGTTTATTTCCAGCACAAGAGACCCAGTACTTC
CDR3aa: CASSLFPAQETQYF

abundance: many
j_gene: TRBJ2-2
d_gene: NA
v_gene: TRBV30
CDR3nt: TGTGCCTGGCCTCACTTGAACACCGGGGAGCTGTTTTTT
CDR3aa: CAWPHLNTGELFF

abundance: NA
j_gene: TRBJ2-3
d_gene: NA
v_gene: TRBV20-1
CDR3nt: TGCAGTGCTAAGGGGCCCACAGATACGCAGTATTTT
CDR3aa: CSAKGPTDTQYF

abundance: NA
j_gene: TRBJ1-2
d_gene: NA
v_gene: TRBV2
CDR3nt: TGTGCCACCGCGGGGAATCCCGGCTACACCTTC
CDR3aa: CATAGNPGYTF

abundance: few
j_gene: TRBJ1-3
d_gene: NA
v_gene: TRBV6-1
CDR3nt: TGTGCCATCACGAGACCCTCTGGAAACACCATATATTTT
CDR3aa: CAITRPSGNTIYF

abundance: many
j_gene: TRBJ2-1
d_gene: NA
v_gene: TRBV3-1
CDR3nt: TGTGCCAGCAGCATTAGTGGGGACTACAATGAGCAGTTCTTC
CDR3aa: CASSISGDYNEQFF

abundance: few
j_gene: TRBJ2-2
d_gene: TRBD2
v_gene: TRBV5-5
CDR3nt: TGTGCCAGCAGCTTTACTGGATTAGCGGGAGGTTCTACCGGGGAGCTGTTTTTT
CDR3aa: CASSFTGLAGGSTGELFF

abundance: NA
j_gene: TRBJ2-7
d_gene: TRBD1
v_gene: TRBV5-1
CDR3nt: TGCGCCAGCAGGGACCGGGACAGGGGATCCTACGAGCAGTACTTC
CDR3aa: CASRDRDRGSYEQYF

abundance: few
j_gene: TRBJ2-5
d_gene: TRBD1
v_gene: TRBV18
CDR3nt: TGTGCCAGCTCACCAGACGGGACAGATCAAGAGACCCAGTACTTC
CDR3aa: CASSPDGTDQETQYF

abundance: many
j_gene: TRBJ2-7
d_gene: NA
v_gene: TRBV11-2
CDR3nt: TGTGCCAGCAGCTTTTACCAGGGGAGACACGAGCAGTACTTC
CDR3aa: CASSFYQGRHEQYF

abundance: many
j_gene: TRBJ1-2
d_gene: TRBD1
v_gene: TRBV24-1
CDR3nt: TGTGCCACCAGTGACGGACAGGGAGCCTATGGCTACACCTTC
CDR3aa: CATSDGQGAYGYTF

abundance: many
j_gene: TRBJ2-3
d_gene: TRBD2
v_gene: TRBV13
CDR3nt: TGTGCCAGCAGCCAACGGGGGGGGGCTAGCACAGATACGCAGTATTTT
CDR3aa: CASSQRGGASTDTQYF

abundance: many
j_gene: TRBJ2-7
d_gene: TRBD2
v_gene: TRBV6-1
CDR3nt: TGTGCCAGCAGTAGAGCAAGGACTAGCGGAGCCACTTTGTACGAGCAGTACTTC
CDR3aa: CASSRARTSGATLYEQYF

abundance: NA
j_gene: TRBJ1-2
d_gene: NA
v_gene: TRBV6-2/TRBV6-3
CDR3nt: TGTGCCAGCAGTGAAGATGCCGGTAGGGTCTACTATGGCTACACCTTC
CDR3aa: CASSEDAGRVYYGYTF

abundance: many
j_gene: TRBJ2-3
d_gene: NA
v_gene: TRBV20-1
CDR3nt: TGCAGTGCTAGAGGGGAAGGGTACACAGATACGCAGTATTTT
CDR3aa: CSARGEGYTDTQYF

abundance: few
j_gene: TRBJ2-2
d_gene: NA
v_gene: TRBV7-2
CDR3nt: TGTGCCAGCAGCTTACGTAGGACCGAACGGGGGGAGCTGTTTTTT
CDR3aa: CASSLRRTERGELFF

abundance: few
j_gene: TRBJ2-1
d_gene: TRBD1
v_gene: TRBV5-1
CDR3nt: TGCGCCAGCAGCTTCACAGGGGGTGATGAGCAGTTCTTC
CDR3aa: CASSFTGGDEQFF

abundance: many
j_gene: TRBJ1-1
d_gene: NA
v_gene: TRBV30
CDR3nt: TGTGCCTGGCAAAGCCTATCGACTGAAGCTTTCTTT
CDR3aa: CAWQSLSTEAFF

abundance: many
j_gene: TRBJ1-1
d_gene: TRBD1
v_gene: TRBV3-1
CDR3nt: TGTGCCAGCAGCCAAGTCCGGGACAGAAAAGCTTTCTTT
CDR3aa: CASSQVRDRKAFF

abundance: many
j_gene: TRBJ2-1
d_gene: NA
v_gene: TRBV5-1
CDR3nt: TGCGCCAGCAGCTTGGGGGAGTTGGCGGGAGAGCAGTTCTTC
CDR3aa: CASSLGELAGEQFF

abundance: few
j_gene: TRBJ2-3
d_gene: NA
v_gene: TRBV18
CDR3nt: TGTGCCAGCTCACCCTCAATGGATGATACGCAGTATTTT
CDR3aa: CASSPSMDDTQYF

abundance: many
j_gene: TRBJ2-1
d_gene: NA
v_gene: TRBV30
CDR3nt: TGTGCCTGGAGAGCATCAGCTAGCTCCTACAATGAGCAGTTCTTC
CDR3aa: CAWRASASSYNEQFF

abundance: NA
j_gene: TRBJ1-2
d_gene: TRBD1
v_gene: TRBV4-1
CDR3nt: TGCGCCAGCAGCGAGGACAGGGGACGTGGCTACACCTTC
CDR3aa: CASSEDRGRGYTF

abundance: many
j_gene: TRBJ2-5
d_gene: NA
v_gene: TRBV10-1
CDR3nt: TGCGCCAGCAGTGAGGGGCTAGAGGAGACCCAGTACTTC
CDR3aa: CASSEGLEETQYF

abundance: many
j_gene: TRBJ1-6
d_gene: TRBD1
v_gene: TRBV30
CDR3nt: TGTGCATTCACAGGGGCAAGATCACCCCTCCACTTT
CDR3aa: CAFTGARSPLHF

abundance: many
j_gene: TRBJ2-7
d_gene: NA
v_gene: TRBV5-1
CDR3nt: TGCGCCAGCAGGTTCGACCGCGCCTACGAGCAGTACTTC
CDR3aa: CASRFDRAYEQYF

abundance: NA
j_gene: TRBJ2-3
d_gene: TRBD2
v_gene: TRBV6-5
CDR3nt: TGTGCCAGCAGTTACTCCTTAGCGGGAGGGAGCACAGATACGCAGTATTTT
CDR3aa: CASSYSLAGGSTDTQYF

abundance: many
j_gene: TRBJ2-7
d_gene: NA
v_gene: TRBV3-1
CDR3nt: TGTGCCAGCGGAAAACCATCTAGAGGGAGCTACGAGCAGTACTTC
CDR3aa: CASGKPSRGSYEQYF

abundance: NA
j_gene: TRBJ1-1
d_gene: NA
v_gene: TRBV7-2
CDR3nt: TGTGCCAGCAGCTTCAGCTCAGGGGTGAACACTGAAGCTTTCTTT
CDR3aa: CASSFSSGVNTEAFF

abundance: many
j_gene: TRBJ2-1
d_gene: NA
v_gene: TRBV2
CDR3nt: TGTGCCAGCAGTGTGTATGGGGAGGGGGTTACGAATGAGCAGTTCTTC
CDR3aa: CASSVYGEGVTNEQFF

abundance: few
j_gene: TRBJ2-6
d_gene: NA
v_gene: TRBV12-3/TRBV12-4
CDR3nt: TGTGCCAGCAGTTTAGCCCCTGAACGGACTGGGGCCAACGTCCTGACTTTC
CDR3aa: CASSLAPERTGANVLTF

abundance: many
j_gene: TRBJ1-2
d_gene: NA
v_gene: TRBV19
CDR3nt: TGTGCCAGTAACCCATTGGGCCCCACTAACTATGGCTACACCTTC
CDR3aa: CASNPLGPTNYGYTF

abundance: many
j_gene: TRBJ1-6
d_gene: NA
v_gene: TRBV9
CDR3nt: TGTGCCAGCAGCGTGGGGCGGAATTCACCCCTCCACTTT
CDR3aa: CASSVGRNSPLHF

abundance: many
j_gene: TRBJ2-5
d_gene: NA
v_gene: TRBV7-9
CDR3nt: TGTGCCAGCAGCTTAACGCCGGGCGTGGGAGAGACCCAGTACTTC
CDR3aa: CASSLTPGVGETQYF

abundance: few
j_gene: TRBJ2-2
d_gene: NA
v_gene: TRBV9
CDR3nt: TGTGCCAGCAGCGTCGGTTGGGGTTTGGCCGGGGAGCTGTTTTTT
CDR3aa: CASSVGWGLAGELFF

abundance: few
j_gene: TRBJ2-1
d_gene: NA
v_gene: TRBV28
CDR3nt: TGTGCCAGCAGGGGGGGCCAGGATGAGCAGTTCTTC
CDR3aa: CASRGGQDEQFF

abundance: NA
j_gene: TRBJ2-1
d_gene: TRBD2
v_gene: TRBV7-9
CDR3nt: TGTGCCAGCAGCCCCCGGACTAGCGGTCCCTACAATGAGCAGTTCTTC
CDR3aa: CASSPRTSGPYNEQFF

abundance: many
j_gene: TRBJ2-7
d_gene: TRBD2
v_gene: TRBV12-3/TRBV12-4
CDR3nt: TGTGCCAGCAGGATAGCGGGAGGGCCATTCAGCGAGCAGTACTTC
CDR3aa: CASRIAGGPFSEQYF

abundance: few
j_gene: TRBJ1-1
d_gene: NA
v_gene: TRBV6-1
CDR3nt: TGTGCCAGCAGCGACCCAGGGCTCGAAGCTTTCTTT
CDR3aa: CASSDPGLEAFF

abundance: many
j_gene: TRBJ2-7
d_gene: NA
v_gene: TRBV5-6
CDR3nt: TGTGCCAGCAGCCCCCTGGCCGACTCCTACGAGCAGTACTTC
CDR3aa: CASSPLADSYEQYF

abundance: many
j_gene: TRBJ1-4
d_gene: NA
v_gene: TRBV18
CDR3nt: TGTGCCAGCTCACCACCCGCACAGCGGCCAAATGAAAAACTGTTTTTT
CDR3aa: CASSPPAQRPNEKLFF

abundance: few
j_gene: TRBJ2-1
d_gene: TRBD2
v_gene: TRBV7-2
CDR3nt: TGTGCCAGCAGCGAACGACTAGCGGGAGATATCTACAATGAGCAGTTCTTC
CDR3aa: CASSERLAGDIYNEQFF

abundance: many
j_gene: TRBJ2-3
d_gene: TRBD2
v_gene: TRBV7-2
CDR3nt: TGTGCCAGCATTAGAAGGGCTAGCGGGAGGGTCATGGATACGCAGTATTTT
CDR3aa: CASIRRASGRVMDTQYF

abundance: many
j_gene: TRBJ2-7
d_gene: NA
v_gene: TRBV28
CDR3nt: TGTGCCAGCAGTTTCCAGGACGGGGCCCGGGCCTACGAGCAGTACTTC
CDR3aa: CASSFQDGARAYEQYF

abundance: many
j_gene: TRBJ1-5
d_gene: NA
v_gene: TRBV11-2
CDR3nt: TGTGCCAGCAGCCGTACACCAGGGCAGCCCCAGCATTTT
CDR3aa: CASSRTPGQPQHF